This T cell receptor (beta chain) appears in the sequencing data of a study of cytomegalovirus exposure and HLA in healthy donors. On this clone: What it binds is unknown.

60 Vbeta and 13 Jbeta primers were used in PCR. In the authors' methods: Later reanalysis found 80 million or so unique TCR beta chains, approximately 11 million of them shared. The method was immunoSEQ multiplex PCR; TCRdb's version includes in-frame clones alone and lacks a portion of them. The V and J calls and clone size are taken from that table; D and trimming were inferred from the DNA. The sample comprises fewer than 150,000 clones, roughly 74% of which are singletons, and less than 7% rests with the top ten. Study-wide points: The authors later linked a missense DCLRE1C variant to TCR beta V- and J-gene trimming. It was assumed in the presence/absence analyses that sequencing depth was roughly uniform across donors.

Donors consisted of healthy bone marrow donors. This CDR3 has 15 amino acids. Trimming shortened V by 4 bases and J by 0 bases, and 11 bases separated the two germline ends. Germline V gene sequence: CDR1 SEHNR, CDR2 FQNEAQ (reference sequence). The J gene is TRBJ2-3, the V gene TRBV7-9; D not resolved. The sequenced sample consisted of PBMCs. The clonotype comes from a woman in her forties or fifties in good health and CMV-seropositive. The CDR3 sequence is CASSSDFTSTDTQYF. DNA for the CDR3: TGTGCCAGCAGCTCCGACTTCACTAGCACAGATACGCAGTATTTT.